This T cell receptor beta chain was retrieved from a study of CD8 T cells in Susac syndrome. Sequencing of TCR beta was performed on blood CD8+ and CD4+ T cells. TEMRA cells were FACS-enriched, while CD8+ and CD4+ T cells were negatively isolated. RNA in amounts of roughly 0.5 to 1 ug was reverse transcribed with random hexamers. The immunoSEQ assay covered 54 Vbeta and 13 Jbeta segments for CDR3. In TCRdb, the immunoSEQ multiplex PCR reads were re-called with MiXCR into one record per CDR3 protein. The data hold 200,000 to 250,000 distinct CDR3 sequences, with 80% to 95% observed a single time. This TCR came from a human donor with multiple sclerosis. Sample: CD8+ T cells from PBMCs.

CDR3 bases: TGCGCCAGCAGTCTGGAACAGGGGGCTCCGTCCGAGCAGTACTTC. Translating it yields CASSLEQGAPSEQYF. The chain employs TRBV4-1 and TRBJ2-7, with TRBD1 matching 9 bases. Germline V gene sequence: CDR1 MGHRA, CDR2 YSYEKL. The V and J ends lost 6 bases and 6 bases, in that order; junction bases with no gene match: 12. This CDR3 region has 15 residues.